These 32 T cell receptor beta chains originate from one sample sequenced in a study of tumor and adjacent non-tumor tissue in lung cancer. A modified ARM-PCR protocol with three rounds of nested PCR amplified TCRbeta. TCRdb ran MiXCR on the multiplex PCR reads and lists one entry per CDR3 protein. The sample lists more than 120,000 distinct CDR3 sequences, 60% to 70% occurring once. RNA was extracted from bulk tissue without any cell sorting. Material for sequencing was lung tumor tissue. Every receptor here comes from a man between 60 and 75 years old with small cell lung cancer.

In regard to this clonotype: Likely a read error: the CDR3 ends without its conserved phenylalanine or tryptophan. The chain combines TRBV6-1 with TRBJ2-7, with TRBD1 identical over 10 bases. Germline V gene lookup returns CDR1 MNHNS and CDR2 SASEGT. The CDR3 loop spans 14 amino acids. V lost 4 bases and J lost 6; bases outside the gene matches: 6. Here the CDR3 DNA reads TGTGCCAGCAGTGTCCGGGACAGGGGAGGCGAGCAGTACGCC. Translating it yields CASSVRDRGGEQYA.

This clonotype has just a few counts. This sequence joins TRBV28 and TRBJ2-3; 8 bases map to TRBD1. The CDR3 runs to 13 residues. Germline V gives CDR1 MDHEN, CDR2 SYDVKM. The V and J ends lost 6 bases and 3 bases, in that order; junction bases with no gene match: 2. This CDR3 is CASRDRATDTQYF. In DNA, the CDR3 is TGTGCCAGCAGGGACAGGGCGACAGATACGCAGTATTTT.

As for this clonotype: Given a much more abundant clone one base away, this may be a read error. V gene TRBV6-5 combines with J gene TRBJ2-3, with 10 positions matching TRBD1. There are 15 residues in the CDR3. V was clipped by 2 bases and J by 11 bases; unmatched bases: 10. Germline lookup yields CDR1 MNHEY and CDR2 SVGAGI. The CDR3 sequence is CASSYAGTGVHKQYF. The CDR3 DNA sequence: TGTGCCAGCAGTTACGCCGGGACAGGGGTACATAAGCAGTATTTT.

This clonotype has only one observation. Possible read error: a much larger clone is one base away. The chain uses TRBV4-1 and TRBJ2-1; D may correspond to TRBD1 or TRBD2 (6 bases each). The CDR3 consists of 14 residues. Germline V gene data show CDR1 as MGHRA and CDR2 as YSYEKL. Deletions cut 10 bases from V and 4 bases from J, with 17 bases between. CDR3 loop: CATKAGQAYNEQFF. CDR3 DNA sequence: TGCGCCACCAAGGCGGGACAAGCGTACAATGAGCAGTTCTTC.

Regarding this clonotype: A much larger clone is a single base away; this may be a read error. The genes are TRBV12-5 and TRBJ2-1; 12 bases align to TRBD2. V lost 6 bases and J lost 2; bases outside the gene matches: 17. Per germline, CDR1 LGHNT and CDR2 FRNRAP. The CDR3 is 20 residues long. This CDR3 reads CASGYQLLLAGGYPYNEQFF. The CDR3, as DNA: TGTGCTAGTGGCTACCAACTGTTACTAGCGGGAGGCTACCCCTACAATGAGCAGTTCTTC.

Details on this clonotype: Because the CDR3 is missing its conserved closing phenylalanine or tryptophan, this is likely a read error. The chain joins TRBV11-3 to TRBJ1-4; possibly TRBD1 for D (5 bases). The CDR3 covers 15 residues. The germline V gene encodes CDR1 SGHNT and CDR2 YENEEA. In DNA form, the CDR3 reads TGTGGCAGCAGCTTAGCAGGGAACCTTAATGAAAAACTGTTTCTT. This translates into CGSSLAGNLNEKLFL.

The chain links TRBV12-3 or TRBV12-4 to TRBJ2-2; 8 bases align to TRBD2. The CDR3 runs 15 residues. With V trimmed by 5 bases and J by 7 bases, 9 bases remained unmatched. The CDR3 bases are TGTGCCAGCAGTCGCCCGGGACTAGGAATCGGGGAGCTGTTTTTT. This gives the protein CASSRPGLGIGELFF.

There are a few counts of this clonotype. The V call is TRBV14, the J call TRBJ2-1; TRBD2 is a possible D gene (5 bases). The CDR3 contains 16 residues. In germline, CDR1 is SGHDN, CDR2 FVKESK. Trimming took off 5 bases at V and 7 bases at J, with 21 bases between the two ends. The CDR3 loop is CASSERSTDRRNEQFF. CDR3 DNA: TGTGCCAGCAGCGAAAGGTCTACCGATCGGAGGAATGAGCAGTTCTTC.

This clonotype was seen a few times. A read error is possible here, since a much larger clone lies one base away. V gene TRBV20-1 combines with J gene TRBJ2-3; the D is unclear. Germline loops: CDR1 DFQATT, CDR2 SNEGSKA (reference sequence). V shed 6 bases and J shed 2 bases, with 18 bases lying between them. There are 15 residues in the CDR3. The CDR3 protein is CSAPNGGRNTDTQYF. The CDR3 DNA is TGCAGTGCCCCCAATGGCGGACGAAACACAGATACGCAGTATTTT.

The V gene is TRBV4-2, the J gene TRBJ2-3, with no clear D. The CDR3 totals 17 residues. V lost 0 bases, J lost 4 bases, and 17 bases lay in between. The germline V gene encodes CDR1 LGHNA and CDR2 YNFKEQ. CDR3 in DNA: TGTGCCAGCAGCCAAGATATGCCTAGTGTGCCCGCAGATACGCAGTATTTT. Translation: CASSQDMPSVPADTQYF.

About this clonotype: Its ends do not fully match the called genes, so a read error is possible. This rearrangement joins TRBV10-2 to TRBJ1-3, with D tentatively TRBD1 (5 bases). CDR3 length equals 15 residues. The germline CDR1 and CDR2 sequences are WSHSY and SAAADI. In DNA, the CDR3 is TGCGCCAGCAGTGACCCGATAGGGACTGGAGACACCATATATTTT. Protein sequence: CASSDPIGTGDTIYF.

This clonotype was detected only a few times. An end of the junction differs from the germline gene, which may be a read error. The chain combines TRBV4-1 with TRBJ2-7, with D unresolved. This CDR3 contains 13 residues. Germline CDR1 and CDR2: MGHRA and YSYEKL. The CDR3 reads CASSQDTEYDQYF. In nucleotides, the CDR3 is TGCGCCAGCAGCCAGGATACCGAGTACGATCAGTACTTC.

Worth noting for this clonotype: The conserved phenylalanine or tryptophan is not found at the CDR3 terminus, so this likely reflects a read error. V is TRBV20-1 and J is TRBJ2-1; tentatively, D is TRBD2 (5 bases). The CDR3 is 17 residues long. The germline CDR1 and CDR2 sequences are DFQATT and SNEGSKA (reference sequence). Here the CDR3 DNA reads TGCAGTGCTAGACCCCTAAAATCCGGGATCTCCTACATTGAGCAGTTCTAC. Translating gives CSARPLKSGISYIEQFY.

In this sample, this clonotype is medium-sized. V usage is TRBV6-2 or TRBV6-3 and J usage is TRBJ1-1; a possible D gene is TRBD1 (5 bases). Trimming took off 3 bases at V and 11 bases at J, with 13 bases between the two ends. CDR1 is MNHEY, CDR2 SVGEGT, per germline. This CDR3 region has 12 residues. CDR3 residues: CASSYQGLDAFF. CDR3 DNA sequence: TGTGCCAGCAGTTATCAGGGCCTCGACGCTTTCTTT.

V gene TRBV6-1 combines with J gene TRBJ2-3, with D possibly matching TRBD2 (5 bases). Trimming stripped 8 bases from V and 6 bases from J, with 18 bases between. Germline V gives CDR1 MNHNS, CDR2 SASEGT. This CDR3 is 14 amino acids long. The CDR3: CASSWEIVTDTQYF. Written as DNA, the CDR3 is TGTGCCAGCTCCTGGGAGATCGTCACGGATACGCAGTATTTT.

This clonotype has a count of ten or more. This chain links TRBV10-3 with TRBJ2-3; D remains unclear. V was clipped by 0 bases and J by 0 bases, with 13 bases between them. Germline assignment: CDR1 ENHRY and CDR2 SYGVKD. This CDR3 is 17 amino acids long. CDR3 region: CAISESTRHLSTDTQYF. The CDR3 coding sequence is TGTGCCATCAGTGAGTCGACTCGGCACCTTAGCACAGATACGCAGTATTTT.

With regard to this clonotype: One end of the junction varies from germline; a read error may be responsible. The chain joins TRBV28 to TRBJ1-2; 7 bases match TRBD1. Germline assignment: CDR1 MDHEN and CDR2 SYDVKM. This CDR3 contains 15 residues. The CDR3 DNA reads TGTGCCAGCAAAGACAGGGCCCCCTCTAACTATGGTTACACCTTC. It specifies CASKDRAPSNYGYTF.

This clonotype showed up just once. It may be a read error: a sequence one base away is much more abundant. No conserved phenylalanine or tryptophan ends this CDR3, so it is likely a read error. This chain uses TRBV6-2 or TRBV6-3 with TRBJ2-7; TRBD1 is a possible D gene (6 bases). CDR1 MNHEY and CDR2 SVGEGT come from the germline V gene. The CDR3 sequence is 13 residues long. Trimming removed 4 bases at V and 1 base at J, with 8 bases between. The CDR3 DNA reads as TGTGCCAGCAGTTGGGACACTTCCTACGAGCAGTACTTA. Protein sequence: CASSWDTSYEQYL.

This clonotype has more than one count but fewer than ten. The chain employs TRBV30 and TRBJ2-1; 9 bases agree with TRBD2. CDR1 and CDR2 from the germline V gene are GTSNPN and SVGIG (reference sequence). The CDR3 runs 14 residues. The trim removed 4 bases at V and 7 bases at J, leaving 8 bases unmatched. The CDR3 DNA is TGTGCCTGGATGGAAGGCGGGAGGGCAAATGAGCAGTTCTTC. It codes for CAWMEGGRANEQFF.

This chain's CDR3 is CSALAGITDTQYF. CDR3 nucleotides: TGCAGTGCCCTAGCGGGAATCACAGATACGCAGTATTTT. V is TRBV20-1 and J is TRBJ2-3; 9 bases are a match to TRBD2. The germline V gene encodes CDR1 DFQATT and CDR2 SNEGSKA (reference sequence). V gave up 6 bases and J gave up 2 bases; unmatched junction bases: 3. CDR3 size: 13 residues.

The rearrangement uses TRBV20-1 and TRBJ2-3, with 10 bases aligning to TRBD2. CDR1 is DFQATT and CDR2 is SNEGSKA in the germline V gene (reference sequence). V shed 6 bases and J 4 bases; nucleotides not matched to a gene: 16. The CDR3 runs 17 residues. CDR3 nucleotides: TGCAGTGCGCGGAAACCGAGTACTAGCGGGAAGTCAGATACGCAGTATTTT. This encodes CSARKPSTSGKSDTQYF.

The sample holds one count of this clonotype. Mismatch with germline at one junction end may stem from a read error. The rearrangement uses TRBV6-5 and TRBJ2-1; D not certain. CDR1 and CDR2 (germline): MNHEY, SVGAGI. This CDR3 has 13 amino acids. Written as DNA, the CDR3 is TGTGCCAGTAGGACGTACTTGGAAGGTGAGCAGGTCTTC. It specifies CASRTYLEGEQVF.

V gene TRBV6-2 or TRBV6-3 combines with J gene TRBJ2-5; a weak D match, TRBD2 (5 bases). Germline CDR1 is MNHEY and CDR2 is SVGEGT. Trimming pared 2 bases from V and 10 bases from J, leaving 26 bases between. The CDR3 extends over 17 amino acids. The CDR3 protein is CASSYQIGGWAQDSQYF. The CDR3 nucleotides read TGTGCCAGCAGTTACCAGATAGGAGGATGGGCCCAAGATAGCCAGTACTTC.

This clonotype was seen many times. CDR3 in amino acids: CASSSYHVPEAFF. In DNA form, the CDR3 reads TGTGCCAGCAGCTCGTACCACGTACCTGAAGCTTTCTTT. The chain combines TRBV5-6 with TRBJ1-1; D is unresolved. Germline V gene lookup returns CDR1 SGHDT and CDR2 YYEEEE. This CDR3 has 13 residues. Trimming stripped 3 bases from V and 6 bases from J, with 12 bases between.

A word on this clonotype: Compared with germline, one end of the junction differs, possibly owing to a read error. V usage is TRBV11-2 and J usage is TRBJ2-1; 9 bases match TRBD2. The CDR3 is 15 residues long. CDR1 and CDR2 (germline): SGHAT, FQNNGV. The CDR3: CANSRTSGFNNDQFF. CDR3 bases: TGTGCCAACAGCCGAACTAGCGGGTTTAACAATGACCAGTTCTTC.

DNA of the CDR3: TGCAGTGCTGACTCAGGGACTAGCGGGGGGGAGCAGTACTTC. Translating gives CSADSGTSGGEQYF. The chain combines TRBV20-1 with TRBJ2-7; 15 positions match TRBD2. CDR1 and CDR2 from the germline V gene are DFQATT and SNEGSKA (reference sequence). This CDR3 is built from 14 residues. V trimming: 5 bases; J trimming: 7 bases; junction bases outside the gene matches: 6.

Comments on this clonotype: A read error may explain this, as a much larger clone is one base away. This chain links TRBV20-1 with TRBJ2-3; a possible D gene is TRBD1 (6 bases). This CDR3 has 12 amino acids. Germline assignment: CDR1 DFQATT and CDR2 SNEGSKA (reference sequence). DNA of the CDR3: TGCAGTACTAGAGTGAGGGGGGATACGCAGTATTTT. Protein sequence: CSTRVRGDTQYF.

The chain employs TRBV11-2 and TRBJ1-5; D is unresolved. The germline gives CDR1 SGHAT, CDR2 FQNNGV. This CDR3 is 15 amino acids long. The ends were cut back, 4 bases at V and 5 bases at J, with 15 bases in the middle. The CDR3 sequence is CASSSDAIADQPQHF. As DNA, the CDR3 is TGTGCCAGCAGCTCGGATGCGATAGCCGATCAGCCCCAGCATTTT.

This clonotype was counted a few times. This CDR3 fails to terminate in the conserved phenylalanine or tryptophan, so it likely reflects a read error. The chain employs TRBV5-5 and TRBJ2-2; 9 bases are a match to TRBD1. CDR1 SGHKS and CDR2 YYEKEE come from the germline V gene (reference sequence). The V segment lost 5 bases and the J segment 5 bases; nucleotides outside the gene matches: 1. The CDR3 spans 13 residues. In nucleotides, the CDR3 is TGTGCCAGCAGGACAGGGGGGACCGGGGAGCTGTTTTTA. Residues: CASRTGGTGELFL.

As concerns this clonotype: A much larger clone lies a single base off, so this may be a read error. V usage is TRBV6-5 and J usage is TRBJ1-2; D unresolved. The CDR3 runs 11 residues. V was pared by 7 bases and J by 8 bases, with 11 bases between. Germline V CDR1 and CDR2: MNHEY, SVGAGI. CDR3 region: CASNYEGGYTF. In DNA, the CDR3 is TGTGCCAGCAACTACGAAGGCGGCTACACCTTC.

To note about this clonotype: The CDR3 does not close with the conserved phenylalanine or tryptophan, likely indicating a read error. V and J are TRBV5-6 and TRBJ2-6; D gene unclear. V was cut by 5 bases and J by 2 bases, with 8 bases left in between. The CDR3 covers 14 residues. Germline CDR1 is SGHDT and CDR2 is YYEEEE. DNA for the CDR3: TGTGCCAGCAGTCCGGATACTGGGGCCAACGTCCTGACTTCC. It specifies CASSPDTGANVLTS.

The chain recombines TRBV7-2 with TRBJ1-1; D is unclear. The CDR3 extends over 13 amino acids. Trimming left V 0 bases short and J 8 bases short, with 10 bases between. The germline V gene has CDR1 SGHTA and CDR2 FQGNSA. The CDR3 DNA reads TGTGCCAGCAGCTTAGCCTGGAATGCAGAAGCTTTCTTT. It is translated as CASSLAWNAEAFF.